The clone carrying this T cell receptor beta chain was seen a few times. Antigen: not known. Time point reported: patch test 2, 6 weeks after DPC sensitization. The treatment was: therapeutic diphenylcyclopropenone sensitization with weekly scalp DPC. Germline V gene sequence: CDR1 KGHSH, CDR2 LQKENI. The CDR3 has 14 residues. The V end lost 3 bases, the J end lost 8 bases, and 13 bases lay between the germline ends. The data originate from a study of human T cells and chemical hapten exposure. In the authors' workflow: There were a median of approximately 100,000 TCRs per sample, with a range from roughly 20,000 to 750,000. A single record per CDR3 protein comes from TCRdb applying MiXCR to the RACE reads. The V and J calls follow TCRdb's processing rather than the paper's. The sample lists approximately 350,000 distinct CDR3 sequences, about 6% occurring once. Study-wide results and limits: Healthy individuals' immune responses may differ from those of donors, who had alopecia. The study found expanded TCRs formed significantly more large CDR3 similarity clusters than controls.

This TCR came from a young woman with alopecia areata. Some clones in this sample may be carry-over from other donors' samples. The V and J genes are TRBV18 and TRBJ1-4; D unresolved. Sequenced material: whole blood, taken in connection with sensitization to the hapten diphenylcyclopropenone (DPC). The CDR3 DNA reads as TGTGCCAGCTCACCTGGTGATTTGTCGGAAAAACTGTTTTTT. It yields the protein CASSPGDLSEKLFF.